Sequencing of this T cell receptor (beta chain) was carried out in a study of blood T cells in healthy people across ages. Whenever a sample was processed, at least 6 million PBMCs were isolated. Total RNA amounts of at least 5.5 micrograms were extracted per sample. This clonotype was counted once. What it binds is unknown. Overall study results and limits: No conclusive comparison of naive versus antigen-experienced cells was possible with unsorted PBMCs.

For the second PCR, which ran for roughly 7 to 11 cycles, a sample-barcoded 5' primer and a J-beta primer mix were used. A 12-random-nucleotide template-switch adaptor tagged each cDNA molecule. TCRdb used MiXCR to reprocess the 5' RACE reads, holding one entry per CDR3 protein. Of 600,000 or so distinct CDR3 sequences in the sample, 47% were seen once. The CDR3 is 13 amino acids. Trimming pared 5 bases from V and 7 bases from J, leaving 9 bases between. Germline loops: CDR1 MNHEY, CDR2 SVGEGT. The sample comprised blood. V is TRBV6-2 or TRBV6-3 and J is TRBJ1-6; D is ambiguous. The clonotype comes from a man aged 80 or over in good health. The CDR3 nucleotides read TGTGCCAGCAGTCCCCGCAGGAATTCACCCCTCCACTTT. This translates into CASSPRRNSPLHF.